Sequencing of this T cell receptor beta chain was carried out in a study (dated by TCRdb to between 2015 and 2017). At the level of the whole study: The study tested whether tumor-infiltrating Tregs in breast cancer are recruited from blood Tregs or converted in situ from other CD4+ T cell subsets.

Here is what the overall study found, with its caveats: The greatest overlap of tumor-infiltrating Treg TCR alpha and beta sequences was observed with tumor naive CD4+ T cells, followed by blood naive CD4+ T cells. Across 23 patients, roughly 13% of tumor Treg TRBV12-4/TRBJ1-2 sequences were shared with naive CD4+ cells, compared with less than 2.2% shared with blood Tregs or memory cells. Tumor memory CD4+ T cell TCR gene usage clustered with blood and lymph node memory CD4+ cells and lymph node naive CD4+ cells. Validation in the larger cohort was restricted to a single TCR beta V-J rearrangement rather than whole repertoires.

Clipping removes 7 bases from V and 8 bases from J, with 13 as the unmatched junction base count. The CDR3, cysteine through phenylalanine, is 14 amino acids long. Only the CDR3 portion is preserved as DNA: 42 bases, with reading frame beginning at the first base. Receptors were amplified or captured by multiplex PCR. The instrument was an Ion Torrent PGM. Adaptor-ligated barcode primers were used to amplify TRBV12-4/TRBJ1-2 clonotypes in the 23-patient analysis. For the approximately 25-patient cohort, the TRBV12-4/TRBJ1-2 amplicons were sequenced on the Ion Personal Genome Machine system. The paper's data handling went like this. For each of nine subset-tissue groups, sequencing data from the five patients were combined, and the groups were compared by unsupervised clustering of TCR gene usage. Repertoire similarity was calculated with the Morisita-Horn index, weighting shared sequences by their contribution to each repertoire. Using fastp at Q25 and MiXCR, TCRdb reprocessed the public reads and kept productive beta chains. Rows with one shared CDR3 protein collapse into an entry with the most common genes and DNA. TCRdb's processing, not the authors' own work, is the source of the V and J calls. A total of about 480 distinct CDR3 sequences appear in this sample, about 5.4% of them only once. The biggest ten clones account for roughly 15% of the sample.

Judged by its sample share, this clonotype qualifies as large (0.1 to 1%). Its recognized antigen is unknown. The sample holds no much larger clone one base away, and base qualities are not on file. Cells that were CD4+CD25+CD127-/low were the ones isolated as Tregs. In a larger cohort of 23 breast cancer patients, a single TRBV12-4/TRBJ1-2 rearrangement was sequenced in tumor Tregs and in blood Treg, naive and memory CD4+ cells. Ficoll density gradient centrifugation was used to isolate mononuclear cells from either lymph nodes or roughly 50 ml of peripheral blood. Sorted cell populations were confirmed by FACS to exceed 90% purity.

The chain links TRBV12-3 or TRBV12-4 with TRBJ1-2; TRBD1 agrees with 7 junctional bases. The TCR was taken from a female donor with breast cancer. The specimen sequenced was Tregs sorted from blood. In nucleotide form, the sequence is TGTGCCAGCACCCGGACAGGTGGTTCATGGGGCTACACCTTC. This yields the protein CASTRTGGSWGYTF.